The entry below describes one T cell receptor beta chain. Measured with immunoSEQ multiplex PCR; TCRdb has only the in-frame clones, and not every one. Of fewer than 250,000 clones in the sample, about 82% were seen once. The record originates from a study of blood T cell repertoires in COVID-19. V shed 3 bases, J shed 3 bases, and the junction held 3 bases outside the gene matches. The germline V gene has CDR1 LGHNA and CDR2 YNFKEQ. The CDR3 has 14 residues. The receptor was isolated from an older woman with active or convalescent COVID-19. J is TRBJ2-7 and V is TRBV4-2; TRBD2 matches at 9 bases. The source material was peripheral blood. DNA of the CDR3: TGTGCCAGCAGCCACCTAGCGGGAAGCTACGAGCAGTACTTC. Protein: CASSHLAGSYEQYF.